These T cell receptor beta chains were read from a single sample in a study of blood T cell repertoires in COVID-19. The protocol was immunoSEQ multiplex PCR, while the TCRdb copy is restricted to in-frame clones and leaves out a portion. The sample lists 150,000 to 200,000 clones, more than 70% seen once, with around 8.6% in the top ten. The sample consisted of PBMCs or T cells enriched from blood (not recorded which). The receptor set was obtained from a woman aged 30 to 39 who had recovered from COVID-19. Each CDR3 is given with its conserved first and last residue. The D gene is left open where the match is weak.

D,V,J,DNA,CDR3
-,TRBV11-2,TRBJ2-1,TGTGCCAGCAGCGAAAACATAGCCAATGAGCAGTTCTTC,CASSENIANEQFF
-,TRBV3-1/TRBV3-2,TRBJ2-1,TGTGCCAGCAGCGGAACGACAGACGAGCAGTTCTTC,CASSGTTDEQFF
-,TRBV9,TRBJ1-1,TGTGCCAGCAGCGTAGACCCCCGGGGGGACACTGAAGCTTTCTTT,CASSVDPRGDTEAFF
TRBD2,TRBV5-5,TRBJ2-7,TGTGCCAGCAGCTTGGAGACTAGCGCTACTTCCTACGAGCAGTACTTC,CASSLETSATSYEQYF
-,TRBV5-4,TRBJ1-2,TGTGCCAGCAGCTTTTCCGGTACCGATGGCTACACCTTC,CASSFSGTDGYTF
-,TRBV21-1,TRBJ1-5,TGTGCCAGCAGCAAAGAACAGTCTAGCAATCAGCCCCAGCATTTT,CASSKEQSSNQPQHF
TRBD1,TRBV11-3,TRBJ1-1,TGTGCCAGCAGAAAGGACAGGTACACTGAAGCTTTCTTT,CASRKDRYTEAFF
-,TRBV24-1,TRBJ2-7,TGTGCCACCAGTGGGAGTAGCGGCGGGTACGAGCAGTACTTC,CATSGSSGGYEQYF
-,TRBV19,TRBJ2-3,TGTGCCAGTAGTATATCTTCCTTGAGGACAGATACGCAGTATTTT,CASSISSLRTDTQYF
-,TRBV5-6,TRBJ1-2,TGTGCCAGCAGCTTGGGCCAGTCCTATGGCTACACCTTC,CASSLGQSYGYTF
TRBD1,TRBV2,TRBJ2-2,TGTGCCAGCAGTGAAAGGGGAAATGGACAGGGTAAAACCGGGGAGCTGTTTTTT,CASSERGNGQGKTGELFF
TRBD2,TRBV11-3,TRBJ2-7,TGTGCCAGCAGCCCCGGACTAGCGGGCGAGCAGTACTTC,CASSPGLAGEQYF
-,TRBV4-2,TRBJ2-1,TGTGCCAGCAGCCAAGAAAGCGGAGGAACAAATGAGCAGTTCTTC,CASSQESGGTNEQFF
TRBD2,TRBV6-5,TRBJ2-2,TGTGCCAGCCGACTAGCGGGAATCGGCGGGGAGCTGTTTTTT,CASRLAGIGGELFF
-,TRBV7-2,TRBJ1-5,TGTGCCAGCAGCTTAACGGGTGGGGGCTCCCGCAATCAGCCCCAGCATTTT,CASSLTGGGSRNQPQHF
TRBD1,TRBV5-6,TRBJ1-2,TGTGCCAGCAGCTTAGAAATGCCCTCAGGACAGGATAACTATGGCTACACCTTC,CASSLEMPSGQDNYGYTF
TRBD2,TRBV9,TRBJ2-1,TGTGCCAGCAGCGTCGGTAGCGGGACCTACAATGAGCAGTTCTTC,CASSVGSGTYNEQFF